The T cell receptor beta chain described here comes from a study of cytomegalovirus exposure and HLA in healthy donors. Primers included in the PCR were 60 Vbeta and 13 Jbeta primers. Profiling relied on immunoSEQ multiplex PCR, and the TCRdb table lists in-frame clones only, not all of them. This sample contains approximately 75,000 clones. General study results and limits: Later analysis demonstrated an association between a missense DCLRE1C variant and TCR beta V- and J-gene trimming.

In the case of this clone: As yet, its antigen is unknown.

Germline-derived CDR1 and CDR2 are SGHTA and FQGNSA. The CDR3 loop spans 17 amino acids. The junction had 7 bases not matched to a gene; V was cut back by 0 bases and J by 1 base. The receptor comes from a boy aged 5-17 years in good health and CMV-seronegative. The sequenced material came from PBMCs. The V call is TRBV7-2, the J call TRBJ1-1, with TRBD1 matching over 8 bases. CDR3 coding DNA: TGTGCCAGCAGCTTAGCCCCCGGCGGGACAGGGAACACTGAAGCTTTCTTT. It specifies CASSLAPGGTGNTEAFF.